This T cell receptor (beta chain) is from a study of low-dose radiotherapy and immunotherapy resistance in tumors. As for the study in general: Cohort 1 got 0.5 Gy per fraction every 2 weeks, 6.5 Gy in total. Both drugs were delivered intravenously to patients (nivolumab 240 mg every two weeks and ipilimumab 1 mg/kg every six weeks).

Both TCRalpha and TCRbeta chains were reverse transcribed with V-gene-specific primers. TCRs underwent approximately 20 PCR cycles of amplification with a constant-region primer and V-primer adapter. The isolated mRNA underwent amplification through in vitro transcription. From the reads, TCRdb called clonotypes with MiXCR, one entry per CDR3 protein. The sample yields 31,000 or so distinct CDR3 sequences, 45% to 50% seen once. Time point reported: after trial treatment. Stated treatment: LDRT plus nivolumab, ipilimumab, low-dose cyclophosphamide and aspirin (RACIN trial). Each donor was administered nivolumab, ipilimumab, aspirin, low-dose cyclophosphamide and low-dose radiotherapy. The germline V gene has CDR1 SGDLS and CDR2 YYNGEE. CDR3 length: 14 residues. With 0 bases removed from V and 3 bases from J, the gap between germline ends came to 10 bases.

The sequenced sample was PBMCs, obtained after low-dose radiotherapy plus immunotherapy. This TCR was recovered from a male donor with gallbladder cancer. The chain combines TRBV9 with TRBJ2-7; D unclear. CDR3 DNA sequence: TGTGCCAGCAGCGTAGTGGGATCGAGCTACGAGCAGTACTTC. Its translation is CASSVVGSSYEQYF.